The sequence of this T cell receptor (beta chain) was determined in a study of CD8 T cells in Susac syndrome. Study-level results: TCR sequencing and HLA analysis covered a relatively small number of individuals.

Notes on this clonotype: Its antigen remains unidentified.

The V gene's germline CDR1 is MNHNY and CDR2 SVGAGI (reference sequence). Trimming at V came to 6 bases and at J to 5 bases, leaving 9 bases not matched to a gene. The CDR3 length is 14 residues. Reverse transcription used roughly 0.45 to 1 ug RNA and random hexamers. MiXCR was run by TCRdb on the immunoSEQ multiplex PCR reads, yielding one entry per CDR3 protein. The table lists about 250,000 distinct CDR3 sequences, approximately 92% of them singletons, with about 0.071% in the top ten. The rearrangement uses TRBV6-6 and TRBJ1-2; 7 bases fit TRBD1. The specimen was CD4+ T cells from PBMCs. The receptor was isolated from a human donor with multiple sclerosis. CDR3 in DNA: TGTGCCAGCAGCCAAGACAGGGATTTTTATGGCTACACCTTC. It encodes CASSQDRDFYGYTF.